A selection of T cell receptor beta chains follows, all from one sample in a study of blood T cells in healthy people across ages. From the 5' RACE reads, TCRdb called clonotypes with MiXCR, one entry per CDR3 protein. The repertoire holds some 890,000 distinct CDR3 sequences, 29% seen once, with roughly a tenth in the top ten. The data were also submitted as part of a second study, on T cells of mothers and their children.

The source material was blood. The source is a woman aged 40 to 50 in good health. Each CDR3 is given with its conserved first and last residue. A D gene is named only where the DNA matches it firmly. Clone size, where shown, is once, few, many, or a class for clones that have expanded.

>TRBV24-1|many|TRBJ2-1|.
TGTGCCACCAGTGATTTGTCGCGCAACAATGAGCAGTTCTTC
CATSDLSRNNEQFF
>TRBV12-3/TRBV12-4|.|TRBJ1-2|.
TGTGCCAGCAGTCCGACAGTGGAGGGCTATGGCTACACCTTC
CASSPTVEGYGYTF
>TRBV7-2|.|TRBJ2-1|.
TGTGCCAGCAGCTTAGCGTTCTACGGCTACAATGAGCAGTTCTTC
CASSLAFYGYNEQFF
>TRBV10-3|many|TRBJ1-5|TRBD1
TGTGCCATCAGCCTAAAACAGGGGGGGAATCAGCCCCAGCATTTT
CAISLKQGGNQPQHF
>TRBV5-1|.|TRBJ2-3|TRBD2
TGCGCCAGCAGCTTCTCCCTAGCGGGGGATGCTAGCACAGATACGCAGTATTTT
CASSFSLAGDASTDTQYF
>TRBV19|.|TRBJ1-2|.
TGTGCCAGTAGTGTATCCGAGGCGTATGGCTACACCTTC
CASSVSEAYGYTF
>TRBV3-1|many|TRBJ2-6|.
TGTGCCAGCAGCCAAGGACTTGGGAAAGCTCGCTCTGGGGCCAACGTCCTGACTTTC
CASSQGLGKARSGANVLTF
>TRBV5-1|.|TRBJ2-1|TRBD1
TGCGCCAGCAGCTTGTTTCCGGGACAGGGCTTCAATGAGCAGTTCTTC
CASSLFPGQGFNEQFF
>TRBV29-1|few|TRBJ1-2|TRBD1
TGCAGCGCTCGAACAGGGGGCGTGAGTGGCTACACCTTC
CSARTGGVSGYTF
>TRBV12-3/TRBV12-4|.|TRBJ2-1|TRBD2
TGTGCCAGCAGTTACCAGCGGGGCAATGAGCAGTTCTTC
CASSYQRGNEQFF
>TRBV3-1|.|TRBJ2-5|TRBD2
TGTGCCAGCAGCCAAGATGAGGGACTAGCGGGGGCGCAGGGGGAGACCCAGTACTTC
CASSQDEGLAGAQGETQYF
>TRBV20-1|few|TRBJ2-1|.
TGCAGTGCTAGAGATAGGGTATTATACAATGAGCAGTTCTTC
CSARDRVLYNEQFF
>TRBV6-4|few|TRBJ2-1|.
TGTGCCAGCAGTACCTTTGGCGGGGCTTGCAATGAGCAGTTCTTC
CASSTFGGACNEQFF
>TRBV10-3|few|TRBJ2-2|.
TGTGCCATCAGTGCGGGGGCGAGCATGTCGGAGCTGTTTTTT
CAISAGASMSELFF
>TRBV4-2|.|TRBJ1-2|.
TGTGCCAGCAGCCAAGATCGAAACAACTATGGCTACACCTTC
CASSQDRNNYGYTF
>TRBV20-1|once|TRBJ2-7|.
TGCAGTGCTAGAGAGTTGGGCGGATTGAACGAGCAGTACTTC
CSARELGGLNEQYF
>TRBV6-5|.|TRBJ1-5|.
TGTGCCAGCAGTTACGCAGTTGGGAGAGTGGGCAATCAGCCCCAGCATTTT
CASSYAVGRVGNQPQHF
>TRBV7-2|many|TRBJ2-3|TRBD2
TGTGCCAGCAGCTCAGCTAGCGGGGGGACTATTCTTAGCACAGATACGCAGTATTTT
CASSSASGGTILSTDTQYF
>TRBV15|few|TRBJ2-5|TRBD2
TGTGCCACCAGCAGAGGACCGTCTAGCGGGGGAAATTACCAAGAGACCCAGTACTTC
CATSRGPSSGGNYQETQYF
>TRBV5-1|.|TRBJ1-1|TRBD1
TGCGCCAGCGGCAACGAACAGGGGACTGAAGCTTTCTTT
CASGNEQGTEAFF